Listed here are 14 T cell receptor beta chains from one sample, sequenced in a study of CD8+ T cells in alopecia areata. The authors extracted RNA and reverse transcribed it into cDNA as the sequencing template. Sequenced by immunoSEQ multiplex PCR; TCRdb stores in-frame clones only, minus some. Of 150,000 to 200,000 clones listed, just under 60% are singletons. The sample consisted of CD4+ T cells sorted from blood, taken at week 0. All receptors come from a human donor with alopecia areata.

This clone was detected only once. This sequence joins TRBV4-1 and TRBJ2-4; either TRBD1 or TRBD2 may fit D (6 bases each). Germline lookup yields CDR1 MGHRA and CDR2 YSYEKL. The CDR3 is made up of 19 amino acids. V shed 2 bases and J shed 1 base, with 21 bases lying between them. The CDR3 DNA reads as TGCGCCAGCAGCCAACCCGGGGGCGGAACCCCAGGGGCCAAAAACATTCAGTACTTC. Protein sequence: CASSQPGGGTPGAKNIQYF.

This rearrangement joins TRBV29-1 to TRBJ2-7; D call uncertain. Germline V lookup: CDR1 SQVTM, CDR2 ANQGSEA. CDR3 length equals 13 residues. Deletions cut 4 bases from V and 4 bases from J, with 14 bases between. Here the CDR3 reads CSVGALGGYEQYF. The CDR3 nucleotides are TGCAGCGTTGGAGCCCTCGGTGGGTACGAGCAGTACTTC.

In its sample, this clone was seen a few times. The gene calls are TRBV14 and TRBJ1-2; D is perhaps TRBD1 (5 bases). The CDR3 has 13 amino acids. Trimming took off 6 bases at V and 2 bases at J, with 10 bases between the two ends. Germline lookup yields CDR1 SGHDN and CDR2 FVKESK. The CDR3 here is CASRPGGNYGYTF. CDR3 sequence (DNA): TGTGCCAGCAGACCTGGGGGGAACTATGGCTACACCTTC.

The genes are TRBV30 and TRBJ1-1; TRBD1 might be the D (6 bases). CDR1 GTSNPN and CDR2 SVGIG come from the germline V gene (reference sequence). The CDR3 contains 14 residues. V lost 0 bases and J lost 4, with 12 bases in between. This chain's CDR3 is CAWSVRGVFTEAFF. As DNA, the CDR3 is TGTGCCTGGAGTGTTAGGGGGGTGTTCACTGAAGCTTTCTTT.

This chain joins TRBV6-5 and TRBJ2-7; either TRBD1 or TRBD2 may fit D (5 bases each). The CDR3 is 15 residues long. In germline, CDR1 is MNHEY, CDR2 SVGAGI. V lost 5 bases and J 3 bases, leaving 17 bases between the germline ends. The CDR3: CASSGRGREFYEQYF. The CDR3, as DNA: TGTGCCAGCAGTGGCCGGGGCAGGGAATTCTACGAGCAGTACTTC.

The CDR3 sequence: CASSVSTGNDGYTF. CDR3 nucleotide sequence: TGTGCCAGCAGTGTTTCGACAGGGAACGATGGCTACACCTTC. The chain joins TRBV6-1 to TRBJ1-2; TRBD1 matches 7 bases. After removal of 4 bases from V and 6 bases from J, the junction contained 8 bases not matched to a gene. The germline V gene has CDR1 MNHNS and CDR2 SASEGT. This CDR3 is built from 14 residues.

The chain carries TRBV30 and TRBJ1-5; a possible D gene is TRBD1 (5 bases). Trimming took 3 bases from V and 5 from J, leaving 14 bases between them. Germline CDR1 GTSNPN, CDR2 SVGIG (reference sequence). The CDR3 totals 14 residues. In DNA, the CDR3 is TGTGCCTGGAGGGGGAAGGGGAGGGATCAGCCCCAGCATTTT. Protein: CAWRGKGRDQPQHF.

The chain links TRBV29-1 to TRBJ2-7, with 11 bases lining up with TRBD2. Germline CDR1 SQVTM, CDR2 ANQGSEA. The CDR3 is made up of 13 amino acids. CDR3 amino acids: CSSQLAGAAEQYF. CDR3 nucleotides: TGCAGTTCTCAACTAGCGGGGGCCGCCGAGCAGTACTTC.

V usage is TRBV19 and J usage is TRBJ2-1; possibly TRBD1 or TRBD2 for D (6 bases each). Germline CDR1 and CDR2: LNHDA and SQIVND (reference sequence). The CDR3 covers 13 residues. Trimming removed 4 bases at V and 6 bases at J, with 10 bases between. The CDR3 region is CASSKQGGNEQFF. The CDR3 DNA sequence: TGTGCCAGTAGTAAACAGGGAGGCAATGAGCAGTTCTTC.

The CDR3 loop is CASSYRLAGVSTDTQYF. The CDR3 coding sequence is TGTGCCAGCAGCTATAGACTAGCGGGGGTTAGCACAGATACGCAGTATTTT. The genes are TRBV27 and TRBJ2-3, with 12 bases matching TRBD2. The CDR3 extends over 17 amino acids. V lost 6 bases, J lost 0 bases, and 7 bases stayed unmatched. The germline gives CDR1 MNHEY, CDR2 SMNVEV (reference sequence).

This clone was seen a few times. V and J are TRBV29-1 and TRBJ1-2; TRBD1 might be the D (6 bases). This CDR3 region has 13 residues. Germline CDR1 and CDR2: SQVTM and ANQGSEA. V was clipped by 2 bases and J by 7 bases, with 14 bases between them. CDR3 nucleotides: TGCAGCGTTGAATACCCAAGGGGGAGTGGCTACACCTTC. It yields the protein CSVEYPRGSGYTF.

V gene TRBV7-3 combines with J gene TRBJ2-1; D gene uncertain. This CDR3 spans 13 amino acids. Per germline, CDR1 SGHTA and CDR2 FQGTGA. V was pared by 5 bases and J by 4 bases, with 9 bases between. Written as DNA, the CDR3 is TGTGCCAGCAGCGAGACGGTATACAATGAGCAGTTCTTC. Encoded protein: CASSETVYNEQFF.

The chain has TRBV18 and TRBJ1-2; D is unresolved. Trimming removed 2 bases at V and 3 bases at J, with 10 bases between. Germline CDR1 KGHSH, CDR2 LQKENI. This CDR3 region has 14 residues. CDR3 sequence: CASSPGRRDYGYTF. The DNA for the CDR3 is TGTGCCAGCTCACCAGGCAGGAGGGACTATGGCTACACCTTC. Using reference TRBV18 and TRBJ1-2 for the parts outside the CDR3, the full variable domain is NAGVMQNPRHLVRRRGQEARLRCSPMKGHSHVYWYRQLPEEGLKFMVYLQKENIIDESGMPKERFSAEFPKEGPSILRIQQVVRGDSAAYFCASSPGRRDYGYTFGSGTRLTVV.

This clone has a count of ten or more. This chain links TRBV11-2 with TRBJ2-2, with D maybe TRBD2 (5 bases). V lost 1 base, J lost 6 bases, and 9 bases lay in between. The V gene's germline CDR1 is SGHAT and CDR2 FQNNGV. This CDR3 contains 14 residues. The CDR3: CASSLASRSGELFF. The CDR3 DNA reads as TGTGCCAGCAGCTTAGCTAGCCGTTCCGGGGAGCTGTTTTTT.